This TCR beta chain emerged from a study of regulatory T cells in long-lasting Graves disease. The overall study: With positive TSH receptor antibodies and over 5 years of antithyroid drugs, Graves' disease was considered persistent. Notes on the study in general: Analyses excluded thyroid tissue, covering peripheral blood alone.

Assembly of TCR beta libraries relied on iRepertoire HTBI primers together with Arm-PCR of CDR3 regions. MiXCR was run by TCRdb on the multiplex PCR reads, yielding one entry per CDR3 protein. This table holds about 470,000 distinct CDR3 sequences, 20% to 25% found once. The time point is: persistent/refractory GD, antithyroid drugs over 5 years with positive TRAb. Extracted PBMC RNA gave rise to the TCR library. Turning to this clonotype: Its antigen is as yet unknown.

This TCR was sampled from a female donor with Graves disease. The sample consisted of peripheral blood mononuclear cells (PBMCs), taken when the disease was refractory, from a patient treated with antithyroid drugs.

The CDR3 DNA reads TGCAGCGTTATAGGAGGAGACTATGGCTACACCTTC. Amino acid sequence: CSVIGGDYGYTF. This chain uses TRBV29-1 with TRBJ1-2; D is ambiguous. Trimming shortened V by 5 bases and J by 3 bases, and 10 bases separated the two germline ends. CDR1 and CDR2 from the germline V gene are SQVTM and ANQGSEA. CDR3 size: 12 residues.